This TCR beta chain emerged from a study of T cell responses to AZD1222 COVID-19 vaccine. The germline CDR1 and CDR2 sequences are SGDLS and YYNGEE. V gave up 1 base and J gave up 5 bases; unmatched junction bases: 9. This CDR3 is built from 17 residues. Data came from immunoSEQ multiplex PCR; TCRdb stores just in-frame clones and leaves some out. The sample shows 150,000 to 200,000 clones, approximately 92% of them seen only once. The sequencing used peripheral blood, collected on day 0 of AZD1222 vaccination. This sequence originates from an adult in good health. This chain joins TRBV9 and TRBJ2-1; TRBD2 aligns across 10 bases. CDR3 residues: CASSVRTSGSGDNEQFF. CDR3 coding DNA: TGTGCCAGCAGCGTACGGACTAGCGGAAGTGGGGACAATGAGCAGTTCTTC.